This passage covers 19 T cell receptor beta chains from one sample sequenced in a study of CD8+CD57+ T cells in acquired aplastic anemia. Genomic DNA templated the TCR beta VDJ and CDR3 profiling. One entry per CDR3 protein results from TCRdb running MiXCR on the reads. The table includes 190,000 or so distinct CDR3 sequences, over 60% detected once. Source material: sorted CD4+, CD8+, or CD8+CD57+ T cells (not recorded which) from PBMCs. The receptors stem from a human donor in good health.

The CDR3 nucleotides are TGTGCCAGCAGCCACGGAGTCCCCTACGAGCAGTACTTC. It translates to CASSHGVPYEQYF. The chain joins TRBV7-3 to TRBJ2-7; D ambiguous. CDR3 size: 13 residues. V lost 5 bases, J lost 2 bases, and 10 bases lay in between. Germline V gives CDR1 SGHTA, CDR2 FQGTGA.

This clonotype was observed a single time. V is TRBV2 and J is TRBJ1-1; D is uncertain. The V and J ends lost 7 bases and 4 bases respectively, with 16 bases between them. This CDR3 is 14 amino acids long. The germline gives CDR1 SNHLY, CDR2 FYNNEI. CDR3 sequence reads: CASIQLYMSTEAFF. The CDR3 nucleotides are TGTGCCAGCATTCAGTTGTACATGAGCACTGAAGCTTTCTTT.

This clonotype was counted ten times or more. A much larger clone sits a single nucleotide away, making a read error possible. This chain links TRBV5-8 with TRBJ2-3; D gene ambiguous. The ends were cut back, 4 bases at V and 1 base at J, with 4 bases in the middle. Germline V gene data show CDR1 as SGHTS and CDR2 as YDEGEE. This CDR3 contains 12 residues. CDR3 residues: CASSGGTDTQYF. The CDR3 coding sequence is TGTGCCAGCAGCGGAGGCACAGATACGCAGTATTTT.

V gene TRBV5-8 combines with J gene TRBJ2-1; D remains unclear. Germline V lookup: CDR1 SGHTS, CDR2 YDEGEE. Trimming left V 0 bases short and J 4 bases short, with 11 bases between. This CDR3 region has 15 residues. CDR3 in amino acids: CASSLGLVGYNEQFF. CDR3 DNA sequence: TGTGCCAGCAGCTTGGGGCTGGTGGGGTACAATGAGCAGTTCTTC.

This chain connects TRBV6-1 to TRBJ2-3; D ambiguous. The V end lost 3 bases, the J end lost 2 bases, and 18 bases lay between the germline ends. The CDR3 has 17 amino acids. The germline CDR1 and CDR2 sequences are MNHNS and SASEGT. CDR3 sequence reads: CASSDALGLLNTDTQYF. As DNA, the CDR3 is TGTGCCAGCAGTGATGCCTTGGGTCTTCTAAACACAGATACGCAGTATTTT.

The J gene is TRBJ2-5, the V gene TRBV20-1, with 8 bases fitting TRBD2. J lost 5 bases, V lost 5 bases, and 16 bases had no gene match. The germline CDR1 and CDR2 sequences are DFQATT and SNEGSKA (reference sequence). This CDR3 has 16 amino acids. The chain's CDR3 is CSACREGGSVLETQYF. The CDR3 DNA sequence: TGCAGTGCTTGTCGGGAGGGCGGGAGTGTCTTGGAGACCCAGTACTTC.

The rearrangement uses TRBV6-6 and TRBJ2-2, with D perhaps matching TRBD1 (5 bases). V lost 2 bases to trimming and J lost 5 bases, with 9 bases between them. The germline gives CDR1 MNHNY, CDR2 SVGAGI (reference sequence). This CDR3 is built from 14 residues. The CDR3 DNA is TGTGCCAGCAGTTACGGGCGACAGACCGGGGAGCTGTTTTTT. Amino acids: CASSYGRQTGELFF.

V is TRBV10-3 and J is TRBJ2-1, with D unresolved. Per the germline V gene, CDR1 is ENHRY and CDR2 is SYGVKD. V was clipped by 4 bases and J by 3 bases, with 13 bases between them. The CDR3 loop spans 15 amino acids. The DNA for the CDR3 is TGTGCCATCAGTGTAGGAACGGTCGTCTACAATGAGCAGTTCTTC. Residues: CAISVGTVVYNEQFF.

The chain uses TRBV24-1 and TRBJ1-3; D remains unclear. CDR3 size: 13 residues. Germline V gene data show CDR1 as KGHDR and CDR2 as SFDVKD. V was pared by 4 bases and J by 3 bases, with 6 bases between. The CDR3 coding sequence is TGTGCCACCAGTGACCCCGTTGGAAACACCATATATTTT. This translates into CATSDPVGNTIYF.

The V gene is TRBV10-3, the J gene TRBJ2-2, with D maybe TRBD2 (6 bases). V shed 6 bases and J shed 7 bases, with 12 bases lying between them. The CDR3 consists of 13 residues. In germline, CDR1 is ENHRY, CDR2 SYGVKD. CDR3 residues: CAISRLVGGELFF. CDR3 sequence (DNA): TGTGCCATCAGCCGACTAGTTGGCGGGGAGCTGTTTTTT.

As to this clonotype: At one of its ends the junction is not consistent with the germline gene, which may arise from a read error. V usage is TRBV10-1 and J usage is TRBJ2-7; D is unresolved. The CDR3 runs 15 residues. In germline, CDR1 is WNHNN, CDR2 SYGVQD (reference sequence). The CDR3 sequence is CASSYSPGPSYEQYF. As DNA, the CDR3 is TGTGCCAGCAGTTACTCCCCCGGACCCTCCTACGAGCAGTACTTC.

This clonotype has a single count. The chain couples TRBV2 to TRBJ1-1; D is unclear. The CDR3 spans 14 residues. CDR1 and CDR2 from the germline V gene are SNHLY and FYNNEI. V was shortened by 7 bases and J by 1 base, with 13 bases between the two germline ends. DNA for the CDR3: TGTGCCAGCACCGCAGCATCCCGGAACACTGAAGCTTTCTTT. It codes for CASTAASRNTEAFF.

This chain's CDR3 is CASSFLGGTGVREQYF. The CDR3 region has the DNA TGTGCCAGCAGCTTTCTGGGGGGGACAGGGGTTCGGGAGCAGTACTTC. V and J are TRBV7-8 and TRBJ2-7, with 10 bases aligning to TRBD1. In germline, CDR1 is SGHVS, CDR2 FQNEAQ. Trimming cost V 3 bases and J 7 bases; bases outside gene matches: 12. This CDR3 is built from 16 residues. Combining the CDR3 with reference TRBV7-8 and TRBJ2-7 gives the whole variable domain GAGVSQSPRYKVAKRGQDVALRCDPISGHVSLFWYQQALGQGPEFLTYFQNEAQLDKSGLPSDRFFAERPEGSVSTLKIQRTQQEDSAVYLCASSFLGGTGVREQYFGPGTRLTVT.

The rearrangement uses TRBV20-1 and TRBJ2-7; D call uncertain. The CDR3 spans 11 residues. Germline values: CDR1 DFQATT, CDR2 SNEGSKA (reference sequence). V gave up 3 bases and J gave up 3 bases, with 6 bases separating them. The CDR3, as DNA: TGCAGTGCTAGTAGGGACTACGAGCAGTACTTC. It is translated as CSASRDYEQYF.

This chain connects TRBV19 to TRBJ1-2; 7 bases match TRBD1. Trimming removed 3 bases from V and 6 bases from J; junction bases left unmatched: 13. The V gene's germline CDR1 is LNHDA and CDR2 SQIVND (reference sequence). The CDR3 extends over 16 amino acids. CDR3 nucleotides: TGTGCCAGTAGTATGGCTACAGGGGTCGTTAAGAATGGCTACACCTTC. Translated, it gives CASSMATGVVKNGYTF.

This clonotype came up many times. In DNA, the CDR3 is TGTGCCAGCAGCCCGGTGGGTACCTACGAGCAGTACTTC. Amino acid sequence: CASSPVGTYEQYF. The gene calls are TRBV5-6 and TRBJ2-7; D not certain. CDR3 length: 13 residues. Germline assignment: CDR1 SGHDT and CDR2 YYEEEE. Trimming shortened V by 4 bases and J by 2 bases, and 10 bases separated the two germline ends.

The V gene is TRBV7-9, the J gene TRBJ2-3; 10 positions match TRBD2. V gave up 2 bases and J gave up 3 bases; unmatched junction bases: 11. Looked up from germline, CDR1 is SEHNR and CDR2 is FQNEAQ (reference sequence). This CDR3 contains 18 residues. CDR3 residues: CASSLFSAGGPETDTQYF. CDR3 DNA sequence: TGTGCCAGCAGCTTATTTTCAGCGGGGGGGCCGGAAACAGATACGCAGTATTTT. The full variable domain, rest sourced from reference TRBV7-9 and TRBJ2-3, is DTGVSQNPRHKITKRGQNVTFRCDPISEHNRLYWYRQTLGQGPEFLTYFQNEAQLEKSRLLSDRFSAERPKGSFSTLEIQRTEQGDSAMYLCASSLFSAGGPETDTQYFGPGTRLTVL.

This clonotype was detected ten times or more. This rearrangement joins TRBV4-3 to TRBJ1-2, with D unresolved. Trimming took off 1 base at V and 4 bases at J, with 7 bases between the two ends. The CDR3 length is 13 residues. Per germline, CDR1 LGHNA and CDR2 YSLEER. Here the CDR3 DNA reads TGCGCCAGCAGCCAAGGAGGCAGCTATGGCTACACCTTC. Its protein is CASSQGGSYGYTF.

The CDR3 DNA follows: TGTGCCAGCAGCATCGGGACGAACACTGAAGCTTTCTTT. This translates into CASSIGTNTEAFF. This rearrangement joins TRBV7-9 to TRBJ1-1, with D possibly matching TRBD1 (5 bases). Germline V gene data show CDR1 as SEHNR and CDR2 as FQNEAQ (reference sequence). The germline V and J ends were trimmed by 5 bases and 1 base, with 8 bases remaining between them. This CDR3 is built from 13 residues.